One T cell receptor (beta chain) is described in this entry. In the original processing: From reference gene primer amplification, estimates of nucleated cell counts were derived. TCRdb's copy holds only in-frame clones and misses some; the assay was immunoSEQ multiplex PCR. V and J calls and clone size are copied from that table; D and trimming were computed from the DNA. The table lists 100,000 to 150,000 clones, around 70% of them singletons. The sample belongs to a study of blood T cell repertoires in COVID-19. In the study overall: Samples taken during acute and convalescent COVID-19 were collected in the United States, Italy and Spain. Sample material is recorded as cDNA or gDNA derived from T cells, B-cell-depleted T cells, or PBMCs.

The TCR sequence derives from a man aged 55-75 years with acute or convalescent COVID-19. Sequenced sample: peripheral blood.

CDR3 sequence (DNA): TGTGCCAGCAGCTCGGGACAGGAGGGCACTGAAGCTTTCTTT. It encodes CASSSGQEGTEAFF. This chain joins TRBV7-9 and TRBJ1-1; 8 positions agree with TRBD1. CDR1 is SEHNR and CDR2 is FQNEAQ in the germline V gene (reference sequence). The CDR3 runs 14 residues. Unmatched junction bases numbered 5, after V lost 4 bases and J lost 4 bases.